Below are 13 T cell receptor beta chains sequenced from a single sample in a study of blood T cell repertoires in COVID-19. TCRdb keeps only in-frame clones here, not all; method: immunoSEQ multiplex PCR. The sample carries around 310,000 clones, nearly 90% recorded once. Material: PBMCs or T cells enriched from blood (not recorded which). Receptor source: a woman younger than 45 who had recovered from COVID-19.

The rearrangement uses TRBV27 and TRBJ2-7; 9 positions match TRBD1. This CDR3 is 16 amino acids long. From germline, CDR1 is MNHEY and CDR2 SMNVEV (reference sequence). The trim removed 10 bases at V and 3 bases at J, leaving 16 bases unmatched. The CDR3, as DNA: TGTGCCACCCGGAATAAAGCGACAGGGGGTTTCTACGAGCAGTACTTC. Its translation is CATRNKATGGFYEQYF.

The gene calls are TRBV4-2 and TRBJ2-5; 7 nucleotides match TRBD1. The CDR3 extends over 14 amino acids. V was clipped by 3 bases and J by 9 bases; unmatched bases: 10. Germline V CDR1 and CDR2: LGHNA, YNFKEQ. CDR3 loop: CASSHKQGLGPQYF. The CDR3 DNA is TGTGCCAGCAGCCACAAACAGGGGTTAGGTCCCCAGTACTTC.

For the CDR3, the DNA is TGTGCCAGTAGTAGACAGGGGGACACTGAAGCTTTCTTT. Translation: CASSRQGDTEAFF. The rearrangement links TRBV19 to TRBJ1-1; 9 nucleotides line up with TRBD1. CDR1 is LNHDA and CDR2 is SQIVND in the germline V gene (reference sequence). This CDR3 contains 13 residues. V gave up 4 bases and J gave up 3 bases; unmatched junction bases: 0.

The chain couples TRBV28 to TRBJ1-5; 9 positions match TRBD1. In germline, CDR1 is MDHEN, CDR2 SYDVKM. V lost 6 bases, J lost 4 bases, and 4 bases stayed unmatched. The CDR3 runs 14 residues. Here the CDR3 reads CASSPGTGNQPQHF. As DNA, the CDR3 is TGTGCCAGCAGCCCCGGGACAGGGAATCAGCCCCAGCATTTT.

This clone was detected a few times. V is TRBV4-1 and J is TRBJ1-1; D uncertain. Germline loops: CDR1 MGHRA, CDR2 YSYEKL. The CDR3 extends over 14 amino acids. V was trimmed by 0 bases and J by 1 base, leaving 6 bases between them. The CDR3 sequence is CASSQELANTEAFF. The CDR3 DNA reads as TGCGCCAGCAGCCAAGAGCTGGCGAACACTGAAGCTTTCTTT.

This clone was counted only a few times. The gene calls are TRBV7-2 and TRBJ2-3, with a possible D match to TRBD2 (6 bases). This CDR3 is built from 15 residues. Trimming cost V 3 bases and J 1 base, with 11 bases left between them. Germline CDR1 SGHTA, CDR2 FQGNSA. The CDR3 protein is CASSLLASGTDTQYF. The CDR3 region has the DNA TGTGCCAGCAGCTTGCTAGCGTCTGGCACAGATACGCAGTATTTT.

CDR3 sequence (DNA): TGTGCCACCAGCAGAGTAGTACTAGCGGGACGCACAGATACGCAGTATTTT. It encodes CATSRVVLAGRTDTQYF. The chain recombines TRBV15 with TRBJ2-3, with TRBD2 identical over 10 bases. This CDR3 is 17 amino acids long. Germline CDR1 is LNHNV and CDR2 is YYDKDF (reference sequence). V lost 1 base, J lost 1 base, and 5 bases stayed unmatched.

J is TRBJ1-1 and V is TRBV5-1; D gene uncertain. There are 15 residues in the CDR3. The germline gives CDR1 SGHRS, CDR2 YFSETQ. The ends were cut back, 4 bases at V and 4 bases at J, with 17 bases in the middle. CDR3 region: CASSHTQLGGTEAFF. CDR3 nucleotide sequence: TGCGCCAGCAGCCATACCCAACTTGGAGGCACTGAAGCTTTCTTT.

The chain links TRBV19 to TRBJ2-7; 12 nucleotides line up with TRBD1. The junction had 6 bases not matched to a gene; V was cut back by 4 bases and J by 5 bases. Germline V gene data show CDR1 as LNHDA and CDR2 as SQIVND (reference sequence). The CDR3 runs to 15 residues. CDR3 protein: CASSSTGTGGDEQYF. The CDR3 DNA follows: TGTGCCAGTAGTAGCACCGGGACAGGGGGCGACGAGCAGTACTTC. The full variable domain, rest sourced from reference TRBV19 and TRBJ2-7, is DGGITQSPKYLFRKEGQNVTLSCEQNLNHDAMYWYRQDPGQGLRLIYYSQIVNDFQKGDIAEGYSVSREKKESFPLTVTSAQKNPTAFYLCASSSTGTGGDEQYFGPGTRLTVT.

The V and J genes are TRBV12-3 or TRBV12-4 and TRBJ1-6, with D possibly matching TRBD1 (5 bases). The CDR3 extends over 12 amino acids. The V gene lost 7 bases and the J gene lost 9 bases, with 10 bases spanning the gap. The CDR3: CASIQGGSPLHF. The CDR3, as DNA: TGTGCCAGCATCCAGGGAGGTTCACCCCTCCACTTT.

The chain has TRBV21-1 and TRBJ2-7; the D call in the table, TRBD1, was not verified against the DNA. TRBV21-1 is deemed a pseudogene. This CDR3 is built from 15 residues. DNA for the CDR3: TGTGCCAGCAGCAAAAGACGGCAGGGGATTTACGAGCAGTACTTC. It is translated as CASSKRRQGIYEQYF.

The DNA of the CDR3 is TGTGCCAGCAGCGGAGGGATTAATGAAAAACTGTTTTTT. Protein product: CASSGGINEKLFF. The genes are TRBV5-5 and TRBJ1-4; the D is unclear. The CDR3 extends over 13 amino acids. Trimming pared 4 bases from V and 4 bases from J, leaving 8 bases between. CDR1 is SGHKS and CDR2 is YYEKEE in the germline V gene (reference sequence).

The chain combines TRBV7-9 with TRBJ2-7; 9 bases agree with TRBD1. The CDR3 runs to 16 residues. Germline CDR1 reads SEHNR; CDR2 reads FQNEAQ (reference sequence). The V gene end was trimmed by 1 base and the J gene end by 5 bases; junction bases not matched to a gene: 9. DNA of the CDR3: TGTGCCAGCAGCTTAGTACAATCGTGGACAGGGGACGAGCAGTACTTC. Amino acid sequence: CASSLVQSWTGDEQYF.